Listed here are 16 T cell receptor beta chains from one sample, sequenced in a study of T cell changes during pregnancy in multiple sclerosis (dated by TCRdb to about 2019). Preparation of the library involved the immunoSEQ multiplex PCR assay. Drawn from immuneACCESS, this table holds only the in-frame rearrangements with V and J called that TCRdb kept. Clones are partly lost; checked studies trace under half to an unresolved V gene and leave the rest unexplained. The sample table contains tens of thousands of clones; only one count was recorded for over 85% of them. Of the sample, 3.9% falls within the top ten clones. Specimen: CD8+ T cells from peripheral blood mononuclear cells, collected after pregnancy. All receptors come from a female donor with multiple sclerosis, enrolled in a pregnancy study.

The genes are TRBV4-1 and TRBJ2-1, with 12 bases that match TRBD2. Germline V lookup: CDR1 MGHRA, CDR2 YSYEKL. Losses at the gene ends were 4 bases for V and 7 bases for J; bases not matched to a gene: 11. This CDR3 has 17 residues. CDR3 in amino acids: CASSLGLAGGPGNEQFF. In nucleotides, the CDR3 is TGCGCCAGCAGCCTAGGGCTAGCGGGGGGGCCGGGGAATGAGCAGTTCTTC.

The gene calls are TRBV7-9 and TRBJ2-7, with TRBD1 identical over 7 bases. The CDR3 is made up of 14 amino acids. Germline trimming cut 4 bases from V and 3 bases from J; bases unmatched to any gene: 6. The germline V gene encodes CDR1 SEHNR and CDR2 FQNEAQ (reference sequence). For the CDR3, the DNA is TGTGCCAGCAGCTCCGGGACAGTGAGCTACGAGCAGTACTTC. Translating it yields CASSSGTVSYEQYF.

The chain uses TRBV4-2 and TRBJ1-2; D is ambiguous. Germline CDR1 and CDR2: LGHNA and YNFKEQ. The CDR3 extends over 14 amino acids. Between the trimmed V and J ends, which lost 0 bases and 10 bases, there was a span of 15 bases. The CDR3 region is CASSQEAGLLDYTF. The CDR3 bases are TGTGCCAGCAGCCAAGAAGCAGGTCTCTTAGACTACACCTTC.

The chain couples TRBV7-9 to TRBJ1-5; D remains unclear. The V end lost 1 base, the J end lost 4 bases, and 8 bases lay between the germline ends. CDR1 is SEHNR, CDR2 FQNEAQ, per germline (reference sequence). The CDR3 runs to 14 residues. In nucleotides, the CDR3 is TGTGCCAGCAGCTTAGAGGGAGAAAATCAGCCCCAGCATTTT. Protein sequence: CASSLEGENQPQHF.

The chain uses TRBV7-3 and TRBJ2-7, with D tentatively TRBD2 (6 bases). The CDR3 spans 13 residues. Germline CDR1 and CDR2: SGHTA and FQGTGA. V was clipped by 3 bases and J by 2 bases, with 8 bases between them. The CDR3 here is CASSLDYTYEQYF. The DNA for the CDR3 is TGTGCCAGCAGCTTGGACTACACCTACGAGCAGTACTTC.

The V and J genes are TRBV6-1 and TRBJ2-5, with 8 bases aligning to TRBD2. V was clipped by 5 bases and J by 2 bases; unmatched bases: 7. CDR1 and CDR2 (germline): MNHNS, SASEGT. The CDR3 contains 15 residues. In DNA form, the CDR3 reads TGTGCCAGCAGTCCTACTACTAGCGGACAAGAGACCCAGTACTTC. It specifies CASSPTTSGQETQYF.

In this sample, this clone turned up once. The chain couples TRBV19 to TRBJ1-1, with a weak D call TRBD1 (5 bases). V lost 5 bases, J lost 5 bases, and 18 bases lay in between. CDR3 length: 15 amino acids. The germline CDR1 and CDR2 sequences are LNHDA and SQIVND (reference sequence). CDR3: CASSWGGFGRTEAFF. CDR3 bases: TGTGCCAGTAGTTGGGGGGGTTTCGGGAGGACTGAAGCTTTCTTT.

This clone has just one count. The CDR3 DNA follows: TGTGCCAGCTCACCTAAAATCCCTAACGCTGAAGCTTTCTTT. Translated: CASSPKIPNAEAFF. The rearrangement joins TRBV18 to TRBJ1-1; D remains ambiguous. The CDR3 length is 14 residues. The V end was cut by 3 bases, the J end by 6 bases, with 14 bases between. The germline gives CDR1 KGHSH, CDR2 LQKENI.

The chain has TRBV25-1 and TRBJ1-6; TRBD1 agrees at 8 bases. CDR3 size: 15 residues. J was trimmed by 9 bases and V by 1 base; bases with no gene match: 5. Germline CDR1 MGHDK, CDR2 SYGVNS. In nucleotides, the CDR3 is TGTGCCAGCAGTGAATGGTCAGGGGGCATTTCACCCCTCCACTTT. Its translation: CASSEWSGGISPLHF.

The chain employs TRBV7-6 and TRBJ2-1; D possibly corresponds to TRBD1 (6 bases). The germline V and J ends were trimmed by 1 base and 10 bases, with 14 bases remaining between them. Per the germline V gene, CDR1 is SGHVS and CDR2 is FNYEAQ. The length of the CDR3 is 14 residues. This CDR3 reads CASSLGGRGEEQFF. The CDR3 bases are TGTGCCAGCAGCTTAGGGGGCAGGGGCGAGGAGCAGTTCTTC. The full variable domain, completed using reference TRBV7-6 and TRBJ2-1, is GAGVSQSPRYKVTKRGQDVALRCDPISGHVSLYWYRQALGQGPEFLTYFNYEAQQDKSGLPNDRFSAERPEGSISTLTIQRTEQRDSAMYRCASSLGGRGEEQFFGPGTRLTVL.

CDR3 sequence reads: CACVEGEGSGANVLTF. The CDR3 nucleotides are TGTGCCTGCGTCGAGGGTGAGGGCTCTGGGGCCAACGTCCTGACTTTC. This rearrangement joins TRBV19 to TRBJ2-6; a possible D gene is TRBD2 (5 bases). The germline V and J ends were trimmed by 11 bases and 0 bases, with 17 bases remaining between them. Germline V CDR1 and CDR2: LNHDA, SQIVND (reference sequence). This CDR3 has 16 amino acids. Full variable domain (remainder filled in from reference TRBV19 and TRBJ2-6): DGGITQSPKYLFRKEGQNVTLSCEQNLNHDAMYWYRQDPGQGLRLIYYSQIVNDFQKGDIAEGYSVSREKKESFPLTVTSAQKNPTAFYLCACVEGEGSGANVLTFGAGSRLTVL.

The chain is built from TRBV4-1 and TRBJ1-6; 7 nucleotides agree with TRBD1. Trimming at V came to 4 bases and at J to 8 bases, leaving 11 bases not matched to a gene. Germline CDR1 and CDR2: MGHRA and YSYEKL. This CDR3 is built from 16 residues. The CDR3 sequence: CASSPPPDREDSPLHF. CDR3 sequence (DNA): TGCGCCAGCAGCCCCCCACCCGACAGGGAGGATTCACCCCTCCACTTT.

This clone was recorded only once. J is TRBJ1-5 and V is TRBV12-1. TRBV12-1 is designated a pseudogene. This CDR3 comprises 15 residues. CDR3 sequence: CASSKPRGGHQPQHF. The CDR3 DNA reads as TGTGCCAGCAGCAAACCCCGGGGAGGGCATCAGCCCCAGCATTTT.

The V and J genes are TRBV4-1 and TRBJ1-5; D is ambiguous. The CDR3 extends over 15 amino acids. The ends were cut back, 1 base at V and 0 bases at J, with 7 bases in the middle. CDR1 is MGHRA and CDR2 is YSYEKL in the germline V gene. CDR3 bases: TGCGCCAGCAGCCAAGCGGACTCTAGCAATCAGCCCCAGCATTTT. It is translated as CASSQADSSNQPQHF.

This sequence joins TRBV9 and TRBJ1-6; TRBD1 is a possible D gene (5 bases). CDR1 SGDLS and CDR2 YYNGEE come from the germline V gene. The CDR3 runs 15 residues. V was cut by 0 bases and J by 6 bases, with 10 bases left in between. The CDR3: CASSVGGLSNSPLHF. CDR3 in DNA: TGTGCCAGCAGCGTAGGGGGCCTATCTAATTCACCCCTCCACTTT.

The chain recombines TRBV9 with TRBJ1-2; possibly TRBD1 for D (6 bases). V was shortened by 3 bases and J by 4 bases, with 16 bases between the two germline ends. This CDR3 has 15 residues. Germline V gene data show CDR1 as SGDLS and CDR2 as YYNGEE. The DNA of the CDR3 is TGTGCCAGCAGCGATCTGGGGGGGGCAGGCTATGGCTACACCTTC. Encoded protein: CASSDLGGAGYGYTF.